The 14 T cell receptor beta chains below were found in one sample sequenced in a study of cytotoxic CD8 clonotypes in ibrutinib-treated CLL. TCRdb keeps only in-frame clones here, not all; method: immunoSEQ multiplex PCR. The table shows around 70,000 clones, with over 75% occurring only once. Material: PBMCs, obtained after 12 months of ibrutinib treatment. All receptors derive from a human donor with chronic lymphocytic leukemia.

This chain uses TRBV6-5 with TRBJ2-2, with D perhaps TRBD2 (7 bases). Trimming took 11 bases from V and 3 from J, leaving 13 bases between them. Germline values: CDR1 MNHEY, CDR2 SVGAGI. The CDR3 extends over 13 amino acids. CDR3 DNA: TGTGCCGTAAGGGGGGGGCACACCGGGGAGCTGTTTTTT. Protein: CAVRGGHTGELFF.

The CDR3: CASSLSGAPYEQYF. Here the CDR3 DNA reads TGTGCCAGCAGCTTGAGCGGCGCCCCCTACGAGCAGTACTTC. The rearrangement uses TRBV11-3 and TRBJ2-7; weak D call: TRBD2 (5 bases). Between the trimmed V and J ends, which lost 3 bases and 2 bases, there was a span of 11 bases. This CDR3 is 14 amino acids long. The germline V gene has CDR1 SGHNT and CDR2 YENEEA.

V and J are TRBV28 and TRBJ2-3; possibly TRBD1 for D (6 bases). This CDR3 spans 16 amino acids. Trimming shortened V by 6 bases and J by 4 bases, and 20 bases separated the two germline ends. The germline CDR1 and CDR2 sequences are MDHEN and SYDVKM. The CDR3 region is CASSRPIRGYSDTQYF. In DNA form, the CDR3 reads TGTGCCAGCAGCCGCCCTATCAGGGGCTACTCAGATACGCAGTATTTT.

This clone was recorded once. This chain joins TRBV19 and TRBJ2-1; D unresolved. The CDR3 extends over 15 amino acids. Germline CDR1 and CDR2: LNHDA and SQIVND (reference sequence). The V end lost 2 bases, the J end lost 0 bases, and 8 bases lay between the germline ends. CDR3 sequence reads: CASSISGNSYNEQFF. The CDR3 DNA reads as TGTGCCAGTAGTATAAGTGGGAACTCCTACAATGAGCAGTTCTTC.

CDR3 region: CASSRGAGDLFF. The CDR3 DNA reads TGCGCCAGCAGCCGGGGGGCGGGAGATCTGTTCTTC. The chain combines TRBV5-1 with TRBJ2-1; perhaps TRBD2 as D (7 bases). V gave up 4 bases and J gave up 15 bases, with 17 bases separating them. The CDR3 sequence is 12 residues long. Per the germline V gene, CDR1 is SGHRS and CDR2 is YFSETQ. Filled out from reference TRBV5-1 and TRBJ2-1, the complete variable domain reads KAGVTQTPRYLIKTRGQQVTLSCSPISGHRSVSWYQQTPGQGLQFLFEYFSETQRNKGNFPGRFSGRQFSNSRSEMNVSTLELGDSALYLCASSRGAGDLFFGPGTRLTVL.

A single count supports this clone. The chain employs TRBV29-1 and TRBJ2-7; TRBD2 agrees at 14 bases. The germline gives CDR1 SQVTM, CDR2 ANQGSEA. The CDR3 consists of 19 residues. V lost 6 bases and J lost 4; bases outside the gene matches: 20. The CDR3 loop is CSVTGAWGLAGAFSYEQYF. For the CDR3, the DNA is TGCAGCGTGACGGGGGCGTGGGGACTAGCGGGAGCTTTTTCTTACGAGCAGTACTTC.

V is TRBV7-3 and J is TRBJ2-2; D gene uncertain. CDR3 length: 14 residues. Germline V CDR1 and CDR2: SGHTA, FQGTGA. V was clipped by 3 bases and J by 0 bases, with 5 bases between them. The CDR3 loop reads CASSFDANTGELFF. CDR3 bases: TGTGCCAGCAGCTTCGACGCGAACACCGGGGAGCTGTTTTTT.

The chain combines TRBV5-5 with TRBJ2-2; TRBD2 is a possible D gene (5 bases). This CDR3 has 15 residues. The germline CDR1 and CDR2 sequences are SGHKS and YYEKEE (reference sequence). The V and J ends lost 0 bases and 7 bases respectively, with 13 bases between them. The CDR3 nucleotides are TGTGCCAGCAGCTTGGCCTATGAGGGTGGCGGGGAGCTGTTTTTT. Translated, it gives CASSLAYEGGGELFF.

This rearrangement joins TRBV18 to TRBJ1-3; no firm D call. The CDR3 runs to 17 residues. CDR1 is KGHSH, CDR2 LQKENI, per germline. Trimming stripped 8 bases from V and 0 bases from J, with 20 bases between. CDR3 protein: CASTRDGRRSSGNTIYF. In DNA form, the CDR3 reads TGTGCCAGCACACGAGATGGCAGGCGTAGCTCTGGAAACACCATATATTTT.

The chain links TRBV27 to TRBJ2-2, with TRBD2 matching over 11 bases. Unmatched junction bases numbered 7, after V lost 8 bases and J lost 2 bases. CDR1 MNHEY and CDR2 SMNVEV come from the germline V gene (reference sequence). The CDR3 runs to 16 residues. DNA for the CDR3: TGTGCCAGCCAAACTAGCGGGAGAGGCAACACCGGGGAGCTGTTTTTT. As protein: CASQTSGRGNTGELFF.

The V gene is TRBV19, the J gene TRBJ2-1, with TRBD2 matching 8 bases. V lost 6 bases, J lost 6 bases, and 7 bases stayed unmatched. The CDR3 sequence is 14 residues long. CDR1 and CDR2 (germline): LNHDA, SQIVND (reference sequence). CDR3 protein: CASSPGLEPNEQFF. CDR3 DNA sequence: TGTGCCAGTAGCCCGGGACTAGAGCCCAATGAGCAGTTCTTC.

The chain is built from TRBV10-1 and TRBJ2-3; D is possibly TRBD1 (6 bases). The CDR3 is 15 amino acids. The V gene's germline CDR1 is WNHNN and CDR2 SYGVQD (reference sequence). V shed 8 bases and J shed 0 bases, with 15 bases lying between them. CDR3: CASSRGGSSTDTQYF. For the CDR3, the DNA is TGCGCCAGCTCCAGGGGCGGATCTAGCACAGATACGCAGTATTTT.

The genes are TRBV5-1 and TRBJ1-2; no reliable D call. The length of the CDR3 is 13 residues. The germline CDR1 and CDR2 sequences are SGHRS and YFSETQ. Trimming cost V 4 bases and J 4 bases, with 11 bases left between them. DNA of the CDR3: TGCGCCAGCAGCCTTGAGAGGGTCTATGGCTACACCTTC. Translating gives CASSLERVYGYTF.

J is TRBJ1-1 and V is TRBV5-1, with D hard to call. The CDR3 extends over 14 amino acids. The germline V and J ends were trimmed by 2 bases and 2 bases, with 10 bases remaining between them. CDR1 is SGHRS, CDR2 YFSETQ, per germline. The CDR3 bases are TGCGCCAGCAGCTTCACACAAGCAAACACTGAAGCTTTCTTT. Protein: CASSFTQANTEAFF.